These T cell receptor beta chains were read from a single sample in a study of shared clonotypes between healthy human individuals. TCRdb keeps only in-frame clones here, not all; method: immunoSEQ multiplex PCR. The repertoire holds under 850,000 clones, with 72% as singletons. Sequencing input: memory CD4+ T cells sorted from blood. These receptors originate from a woman aged 25 to 39 in good health. The CDR3 runs from the conserved cysteine through the conserved F or W. A D gene is named only where the DNA matches it firmly. Where a row states a size, it is once, few, many or the class of an expanded clone; other rows omit it.

V: TRBV7-8
length: 14
D: .
J: TRBJ2-7
size: .
DNA: TGTGCCAGCAGCTTAGGACAGTCCTCCTACGAGCAGTACTTC
CDR3: CASSLGQSSYEQYF

V: TRBV6-5
length: 16
D: .
J: TRBJ2-6
size: .
DNA: TGTGCCAGCAGTTACTCGAAACAGTCTGGGGCCAACGTCCTGACTTTC
CDR3: CASSYSKQSGANVLTF

V: TRBV28
length: 12
D: .
J: TRBJ2-7
size: many
DNA: TGTGCCAGCAAAAACCGTCCCTACGAGCAGTACTTC
CDR3: CASKNRPYEQYF

V: TRBV5-1
length: 13
D: .
J: TRBJ2-1
size: .
DNA: TGCGCCAGCACCCGACAGAACAACAATGAGCAGTTCTTC
CDR3: CASTRQNNNEQFF

V: TRBV19
length: 13
D: .
J: TRBJ2-7
size: .
DNA: TGTGCCTGGTCCCACTCCGGACCTCCTGAGCAGTACTTC
CDR3: CAWSHSGPPEQYF

V: TRBV9
length: 14
D: .
J: TRBJ1-2
size: once
DNA: TGTGCCAGCAGGCATGCAGGGTCCAACTATGGCTACACCTTC
CDR3: CASRHAGSNYGYTF

V: TRBV25-1
length: 16
D: TRBD1
J: TRBJ2-7
size: .
DNA: TGTGCCAGCAGTGGAAATCAGGACAGGGGTTCGTACGAGCAGTACTTC
CDR3: CASSGNQDRGSYEQYF

V: TRBV5-1
length: 14
D: TRBD1
J: TRBJ2-3
size: .
DNA: TGCGCCAGCAGCACCGGGACAGGTGTAGATACGCAGTATTTT
CDR3: CASSTGTGVDTQYF

V: TRBV5-5
length: 13
D: .
J: TRBJ2-7
size: once
DNA: TGTGCCAGCAGCTTGAAGTCACACTACGAGCAGTACTTC
CDR3: CASSLKSHYEQYF

V: TRBV15
length: 18
D: TRBD2
J: TRBJ2-3
size: many
DNA: TGTGCCACCAGCAGAGAACGGGCGGGAGGCCCGATGGCAGATACGCAGTATTTT
CDR3: CATSRERAGGPMADTQYF

V: TRBV11-2
length: 18
D: TRBD2
J: TRBJ2-1
size: once
DNA: TGTGCCAGCAGCTCCCGGCCGGGACTAGCGGGAACCTACAATGAGCAGTTCTTC
CDR3: CASSSRPGLAGTYNEQFF

V: TRBV5-1
length: 14
D: .
J: TRBJ2-3
size: .
DNA: TGCGCCAGCAGCATCCCCGCAGGAGGGGATACGCAGTATTTT
CDR3: CASSIPAGGDTQYF

V: TRBV6-6
length: 12
D: TRBD2
J: TRBJ2-5
size: .
DNA: TGTGCCAGCAGCCCATCGGGGGGAGGGCAGTACTTC
CDR3: CASSPSGGGQYF

V: TRBV7-2
length: 14
D: .
J: TRBJ1-2
size: .
DNA: TGTGCCAGCAGCTTGAGTCTACAGGGTTATGGCTACACCTTC
CDR3: CASSLSLQGYGYTF

V: TRBV18
length: 17
D: TRBD2
J: TRBJ2-1
size: .
DNA: TGTGCCAGCTCCCCCGCATTGGCAGGGCCTAGCGGTAATGAGCAGTTCTTC
CDR3: CASSPALAGPSGNEQFF

V: TRBV9
length: 14
D: .
J: TRBJ2-6
size: .
DNA: TGTGCCAGCAGCGTAGGATCTGGGGCCAACGTCCTGACTTTC
CDR3: CASSVGSGANVLTF

V: TRBV14
length: 17
D: TRBD1
J: TRBJ2-7
size: .
DNA: TGTGCCAGCAGCCAAGTTGGAGGACAGGGGAGCTCCTACGAGCAGTACTTC
CDR3: CASSQVGGQGSSYEQYF

V: TRBV5-1
length: 17
D: TRBD2
J: TRBJ2-5
size: .
DNA: TGCGCCAGCCGGACAGCCCCCGTAGCGGGGGGGCAAGAGACCCAGTACTTC
CDR3: CASRTAPVAGGQETQYF

V: TRBV6-5
length: 14
D: .
J: TRBJ1-1
size: .
DNA: TGTGCCAGCAGTGCCTGGATTTCGAACACTGAAGCTTTCTTT
CDR3: CASSAWISNTEAFF

V: TRBV28
length: 11
D: .
J: TRBJ2-7
size: .
DNA: TGTGCCAGCAGCATAGGCTACGAGCAGTACTTC
CDR3: CASSIGYEQYF

V: TRBV5-6
length: 13
D: .
J: TRBJ2-7
size: .
DNA: TGTGCCAGCAGTTCCGACAGGTCCTACGAGCAGTACTTC
CDR3: CASSSDRSYEQYF

V: TRBV7-9
length: 16
D: TRBD2
J: TRBJ2-1
size: .
DNA: TGTGCCAGCAGCTTGGTAGCGGGAGCTCACTACAATGAGCAGTTCTTC
CDR3: CASSLVAGAHYNEQFF

V: TRBV11-3
length: 15
D: .
J: TRBJ1-2
size: .
DNA: TGTGCCAGCAGCTTCCCCGGGTCAGTCACTTATGGCTACACCTTC
CDR3: CASSFPGSVTYGYTF

V: TRBV7-9
length: 16
D: TRBD1
J: TRBJ1-1
size: .
DNA: TGTGCCAGCAGCTTTAGGCGGGACAGGGAGAGAACTGAAGCTTTCTTT
CDR3: CASSFRRDRERTEAFF

V: TRBV5-4
length: 15
D: .
J: TRBJ1-1
size: few
DNA: TGTGCCAGCAGCGCGCCTACAAGGGGGAACACTGAAGCTTTCTTT
CDR3: CASSAPTRGNTEAFF

V: TRBV4-1
length: 16
D: .
J: TRBJ2-5
size: .
DNA: TGCGCCAGCAGCCAAGGGAACCAGGGAGGTTCAGAGACCCAGTACTTC
CDR3: CASSQGNQGGSETQYF

V: TRBV5-1
length: 13
D: .
J: TRBJ1-1
size: few
DNA: TGCGCCAGCAGCAAACTTGGGAACACTGAAGCTTTCTTT
CDR3: CASSKLGNTEAFF

V: TRBV19
length: 15
D: TRBD1
J: TRBJ1-5
size: .
DNA: TGTGCCAGTAGTCCCGGGACAGGGGGCAATCAGCCCCAGCATTTT
CDR3: CASSPGTGGNQPQHF

V: TRBV7-8
length: 16
D: TRBD1
J: TRBJ1-1
size: many
DNA: TGTGCCAGCAGCCCAGACAGGGTAAGGGACGGCACTGAAGCTTTCTTT
CDR3: CASSPDRVRDGTEAFF

V: TRBV19
length: 16
D: .
J: TRBJ2-1
size: .
DNA: TGTGCCAGTAGTATTTACACCGGGGCCCTTTATAGCGAGCAGTTCTTC
CDR3: CASSIYTGALYSEQFF

V: TRBV19
length: 14
D: .
J: TRBJ2-5
size: few
DNA: TGTGCCAGTAGTATACGGGGGATGGAAGGGACCCAGTACTTC
CDR3: CASSIRGMEGTQYF

V: TRBV6-6
length: 15
D: TRBD2
J: TRBJ2-7
size: .
DNA: TGTGCCAGCAGTTACTCTGTTCTAGCGGGAGGCGAGCAGTACTTC
CDR3: CASSYSVLAGGEQYF

V: TRBV7-9
length: 15
D: .
J: TRBJ2-5
size: .
DNA: TGTGCCAGCAGCTTCTGGTCAGTCCAACAAGAGACCCAGTACTTC
CDR3: CASSFWSVQQETQYF

V: TRBV28
length: 13
D: .
J: TRBJ2-3
size: once
DNA: TGTGCCAGCAGTTTATCAGGTGGCGATACGCAGTATTTT
CDR3: CASSLSGGDTQYF

V: TRBV28
length: 14
D: TRBD1
J: TRBJ1-2
size: .
DNA: TGTGCCAGCCGACGGACAGGGGGGGATTATGGCTACACCTTC
CDR3: CASRRTGGDYGYTF